Listed below are T cell receptor beta chains from one sample, sequenced in a study of blood T cell repertoires in COVID-19. Sequencing used immunoSEQ multiplex PCR; TCRdb keeps in-frame clones, though not all of them. The sample yields 250,000 to 300,000 clones, 88% seen once. The sequencing input was peripheral blood. All receptors derive from an older woman with COVID-19, enrolled during active disease. The CDR3 runs from the conserved cysteine through the conserved F or W. A D gene is named only where the DNA matches it firmly. Size is stated for part of the rows, as once, few or many counts, or as a class when the clone is expanded.

len: 12; abundance: -; v_gene: TRBV9; j_gene: TRBJ2-2; d_gene: -; CDR3aa: CASSSSTGELFF; CDR3nt: TGTGCCAGCAGCTCTAGCACCGGGGAGCTGTTTTTT
len: 13; abundance: -; v_gene: TRBV6-2/TRBV6-3; j_gene: TRBJ2-5; d_gene: -; CDR3aa: CASSFSPVETQYF; CDR3nt: TGTGCCAGCAGTTTTTCCCCGGTGGAGACCCAGTACTTC
len: 17; abundance: -; v_gene: TRBV14; j_gene: TRBJ1-1; d_gene: -; CDR3aa: CASSQDLRQGGRTEAFF; CDR3nt: TGTGCCAGCAGCCAAGATTTAAGGCAGGGAGGGAGAACTGAAGCTTTCTTT
len: 15; abundance: -; v_gene: TRBV5-1; j_gene: TRBJ1-1; d_gene: -; CDR3aa: CASSFRGAPGTEAFF; CDR3nt: TGCGCCAGCAGCTTCCGGGGGGCGCCGGGAACTGAAGCTTTCTTT
len: 14; abundance: -; v_gene: TRBV11-3; j_gene: TRBJ1-1; d_gene: -; CDR3aa: CASSLGRGNTEAFF; CDR3nt: TGTGCCAGCAGCTTAGGACGGGGGAACACTGAAGCTTTCTTT
len: 17; abundance: -; v_gene: TRBV11-2; j_gene: TRBJ1-6; d_gene: -; CDR3aa: CASSFLYRTEADSPLHF; CDR3nt: TGTGCCAGCAGCTTTTTGTACCGGACAGAGGCAGATTCACCCCTCCACTTT
len: 14; abundance: -; v_gene: TRBV5-4; j_gene: TRBJ2-3; d_gene: -; CDR3aa: CASSVGLSTDTQYF; CDR3nt: TGTGCCAGCAGCGTGGGACTCTCCACAGATACGCAGTATTTT
len: 16; abundance: -; v_gene: TRBV27; j_gene: TRBJ1-5; d_gene: TRBD1; CDR3aa: CASTPFGTGNNQPQHF; CDR3nt: TGTGCCAGCACCCCCTTTGGGACAGGGAACAATCAGCCCCAGCATTTT
len: 16; abundance: -; v_gene: TRBV19; j_gene: TRBJ2-2; d_gene: TRBD1; CDR3aa: CASSVQGAIITGELFF; CDR3nt: TGTGCCAGTAGTGTACAGGGGGCGATCATAACCGGGGAGCTGTTTTTT
len: 14; abundance: -; v_gene: TRBV5-8; j_gene: TRBJ1-1; d_gene: -; CDR3aa: CASSLAARATEAFF; CDR3nt: TGTGCCAGCAGCTTGGCCGCGAGGGCCACTGAAGCTTTCTTT
len: 14; abundance: -; v_gene: TRBV28; j_gene: TRBJ2-7; d_gene: -; CDR3aa: CASSLLNQGYEQYF; CDR3nt: TGTGCCAGCAGTTTATTAAATCAGGGTTACGAGCAGTACTTC
len: 15; abundance: -; v_gene: TRBV5-8; j_gene: TRBJ2-1; d_gene: TRBD1; CDR3aa: CASSSGTGRGNEQFF; CDR3nt: TGTGCCAGCAGCTCGGGGACAGGGAGAGGCAATGAGCAGTTCTTC
len: 18; abundance: -; v_gene: TRBV4-1; j_gene: TRBJ1-5; d_gene: TRBD1; CDR3aa: CASSQNIRTGLSNQPQHF; CDR3nt: TGCGCCAGCAGCCAAAACATAAGGACAGGGTTGAGCAATCAGCCCCAGCATTTT
len: 13; abundance: many; v_gene: TRBV6-5; j_gene: TRBJ2-2; d_gene: -; CDR3aa: CASEFGALGELFF; CDR3nt: TGTGCCAGCGAATTCGGAGCGTTAGGGGAGCTGTTTTTT
len: 15; abundance: once; v_gene: TRBV3-1/TRBV3-2; j_gene: TRBJ2-2; d_gene: -; CDR3aa: CASDYSNNLAGELFF; CDR3nt: TGTGCCAGCGACTATTCTAATAACCTGGCCGGGGAGCTGTTTTTT
len: 15; abundance: once; v_gene: TRBV24-1; j_gene: TRBJ1-1; d_gene: TRBD1; CDR3aa: CATSDSGTGNTEAFF; CDR3nt: TGTGCCACCAGTGACTCCGGGACAGGGAACACTGAAGCTTTCTTT
len: 17; abundance: -; v_gene: TRBV19; j_gene: TRBJ2-6; d_gene: TRBD1; CDR3aa: CASSMFGTGSEANVLTF; CDR3nt: TGTGCCAGTAGTATGTTTGGGACAGGGTCTGAGGCCAACGTCCTGACTTTC
len: 15; abundance: -; v_gene: TRBV18; j_gene: TRBJ2-3; d_gene: TRBD1; CDR3aa: CASSPSTGSTDTQYF; CDR3nt: TGTGCCAGCTCACCCTCGACAGGGAGCACAGATACGCAGTATTTT
len: 14; abundance: -; v_gene: TRBV30; j_gene: TRBJ1-2; d_gene: TRBD1; CDR3aa: CAWSRTGARGGYTF; CDR3nt: TGTGCCTGGAGTAGGACAGGGGCTCGGGGTGGCTACACCTTC
len: 14; abundance: -; v_gene: TRBV9; j_gene: TRBJ1-6; d_gene: TRBD1; CDR3aa: CASSPGQGSSPLHF; CDR3nt: TGTGCCAGCAGCCCGGGACAGGGTAGTTCACCCCTCCACTTT
len: 14; abundance: -; v_gene: TRBV6-2/TRBV6-3; j_gene: TRBJ2-3; d_gene: TRBD2; CDR3aa: CASSWTSGGDTQYF; CDR3nt: TGTGCCAGCAGTTGGACTAGCGGTGGGGATACGCAGTATTTT
len: 15; abundance: -; v_gene: TRBV19; j_gene: TRBJ1-6; d_gene: -; CDR3aa: CASSIRRTNNSPLHF; CDR3nt: TGTGCCAGTAGTATAAGGAGAACTAATAATTCACCCCTCCACTTT
len: 16; abundance: -; v_gene: TRBV6-5; j_gene: TRBJ1-5; d_gene: -; CDR3aa: CASSYSIKSGNQPQHF; CDR3nt: TGTGCCAGCAGTTACTCGATCAAATCGGGCAATCAGCCCCAGCATTTT
len: 15; abundance: once; v_gene: TRBV7-3; j_gene: TRBJ1-5; d_gene: -; CDR3aa: CASTPTGLSNQPQHF; CDR3nt: TGTGCCAGCACCCCTACAGGGTTATCCAATCAGCCCCAGCATTTT
len: 13; abundance: -; v_gene: TRBV7-9; j_gene: TRBJ1-2; d_gene: -; CDR3aa: CASSLDGDYGYTF; CDR3nt: TGTGCCAGCAGCTTAGACGGGGACTATGGCTACACCTTC
len: 14; abundance: -; v_gene: TRBV10-3; j_gene: TRBJ1-1; d_gene: -; CDR3aa: CAISESIGGTEAFF; CDR3nt: TGTGCCATCAGTGAGTCGATCGGAGGCACTGAAGCTTTCTTT
len: 12; abundance: -; v_gene: TRBV30; j_gene: TRBJ2-7; d_gene: -; CDR3aa: CAWSVGDSAQYF; CDR3nt: TGTGCCTGGAGTGTAGGCGACTCCGCGCAGTACTTC
len: 14; abundance: -; v_gene: TRBV9; j_gene: TRBJ1-6; d_gene: TRBD1; CDR3aa: CASTDGTGVSPLHF; CDR3nt: TGTGCCAGCACCGATGGGACAGGGGTTTCACCCCTCCACTTT
len: 16; abundance: few; v_gene: TRBV30; j_gene: TRBJ1-5; d_gene: TRBD1; CDR3aa: CAWSVRGTGVNQPQHF; CDR3nt: TGTGCCTGGAGTGTACGCGGGACAGGAGTCAATCAGCCCCAGCATTTT
len: 15; abundance: -; v_gene: TRBV3-1/TRBV3-2; j_gene: TRBJ2-3; d_gene: TRBD2; CDR3aa: CASSQGSGIPDTQYF; CDR3nt: TGTGCCAGCAGCCAAGGAAGCGGGATTCCAGATACGCAGTATTTT
len: 14; abundance: -; v_gene: TRBV11-2; j_gene: TRBJ2-7; d_gene: TRBD1; CDR3aa: CASSSTRQGSEQYF; CDR3nt: TGTGCCAGCAGCTCAACCAGACAGGGATCCGAGCAGTACTTC
len: 14; abundance: -; v_gene: TRBV6-5; j_gene: TRBJ1-2; d_gene: -; CDR3aa: CASTVERPNYGYTF; CDR3nt: TGTGCCAGCACCGTGGAGCGCCCAAACTATGGCTACACCTTC
len: 11; abundance: -; v_gene: TRBV2; j_gene: TRBJ1-1; d_gene: -; CDR3aa: CASVQGTEAFF; CDR3nt: TGTGCCAGCGTACAGGGTACTGAAGCTTTCTTT
len: 17; abundance: -; v_gene: TRBV5-1; j_gene: TRBJ2-2; d_gene: -; CDR3aa: CASSLDREKLVTGELFF; CDR3nt: TGCGCCAGCAGCTTGGACCGGGAGAAACTGGTCACCGGGGAGCTGTTTTTT
len: 14; abundance: -; v_gene: TRBV11-3; j_gene: TRBJ1-1; d_gene: -; CDR3aa: CASRTQGTDTEAFF; CDR3nt: TGTGCCAGCAGGACACAGGGAACGGACACTGAAGCTTTCTTT
len: 14; abundance: -; v_gene: TRBV30; j_gene: TRBJ2-7; d_gene: -; CDR3aa: CAWSRAGVVYEQYF; CDR3nt: TGTGCCTGGAGTCGGGCAGGGGTAGTCTACGAGCAGTACTTC
len: 17; abundance: once; v_gene: TRBV5-4; j_gene: TRBJ2-1; d_gene: TRBD2; CDR3aa: CASSIGTSGILYNEQFF; CDR3nt: TGTGCCAGCAGCATAGGGACTAGCGGCATATTATACAATGAGCAGTTCTTC
len: 15; abundance: -; v_gene: TRBV24-1; j_gene: TRBJ1-2; d_gene: TRBD1; CDR3aa: CATSDPGQGAYGYTF; CDR3nt: TGTGCCACCAGTGACCCGGGACAGGGGGCGTATGGCTACACCTTC